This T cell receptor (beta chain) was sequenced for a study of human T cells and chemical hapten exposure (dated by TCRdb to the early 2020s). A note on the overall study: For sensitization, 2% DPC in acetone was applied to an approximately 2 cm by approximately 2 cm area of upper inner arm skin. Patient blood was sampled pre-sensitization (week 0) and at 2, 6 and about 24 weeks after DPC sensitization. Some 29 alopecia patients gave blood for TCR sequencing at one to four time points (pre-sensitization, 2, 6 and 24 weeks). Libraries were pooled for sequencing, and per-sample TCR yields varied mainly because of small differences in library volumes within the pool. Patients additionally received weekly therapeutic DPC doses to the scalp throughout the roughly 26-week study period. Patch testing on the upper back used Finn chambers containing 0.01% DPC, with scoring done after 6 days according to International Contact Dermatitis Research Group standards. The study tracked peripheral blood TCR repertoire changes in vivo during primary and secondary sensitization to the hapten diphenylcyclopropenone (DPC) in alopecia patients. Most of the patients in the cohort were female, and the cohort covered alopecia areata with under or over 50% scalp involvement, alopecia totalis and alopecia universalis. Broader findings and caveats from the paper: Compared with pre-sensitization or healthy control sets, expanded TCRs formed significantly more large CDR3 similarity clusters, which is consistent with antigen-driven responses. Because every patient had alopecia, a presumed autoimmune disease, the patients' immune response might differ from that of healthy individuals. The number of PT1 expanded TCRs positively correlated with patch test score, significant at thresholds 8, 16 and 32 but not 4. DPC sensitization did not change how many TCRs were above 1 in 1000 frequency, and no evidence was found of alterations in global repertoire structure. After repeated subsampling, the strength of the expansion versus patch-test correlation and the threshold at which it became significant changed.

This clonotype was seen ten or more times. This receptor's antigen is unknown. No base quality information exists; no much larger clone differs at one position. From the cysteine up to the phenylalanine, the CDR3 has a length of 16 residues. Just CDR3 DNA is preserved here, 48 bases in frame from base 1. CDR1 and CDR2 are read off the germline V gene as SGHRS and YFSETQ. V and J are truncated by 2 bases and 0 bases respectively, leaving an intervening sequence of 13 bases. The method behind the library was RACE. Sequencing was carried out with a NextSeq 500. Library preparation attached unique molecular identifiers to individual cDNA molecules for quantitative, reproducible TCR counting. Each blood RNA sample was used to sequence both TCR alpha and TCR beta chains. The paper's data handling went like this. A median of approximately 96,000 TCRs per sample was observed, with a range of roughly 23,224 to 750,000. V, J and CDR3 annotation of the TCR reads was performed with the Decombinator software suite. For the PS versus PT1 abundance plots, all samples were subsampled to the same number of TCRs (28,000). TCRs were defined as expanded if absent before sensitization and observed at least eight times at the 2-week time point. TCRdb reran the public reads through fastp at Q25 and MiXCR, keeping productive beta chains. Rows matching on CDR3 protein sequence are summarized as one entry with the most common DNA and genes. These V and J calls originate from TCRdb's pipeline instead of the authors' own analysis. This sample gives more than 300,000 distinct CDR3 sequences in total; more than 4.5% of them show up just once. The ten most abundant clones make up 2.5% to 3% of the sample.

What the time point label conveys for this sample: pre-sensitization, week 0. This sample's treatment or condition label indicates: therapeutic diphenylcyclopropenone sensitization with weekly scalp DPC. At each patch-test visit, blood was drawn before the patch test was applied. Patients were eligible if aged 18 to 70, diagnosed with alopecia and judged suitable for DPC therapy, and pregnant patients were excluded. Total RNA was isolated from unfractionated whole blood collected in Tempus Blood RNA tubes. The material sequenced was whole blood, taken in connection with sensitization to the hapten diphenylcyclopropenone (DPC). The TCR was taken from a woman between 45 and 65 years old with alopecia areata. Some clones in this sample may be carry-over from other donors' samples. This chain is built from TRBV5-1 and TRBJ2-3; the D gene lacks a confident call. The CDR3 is CASSFPRNPSTDTQYF. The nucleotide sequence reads TGCGCCAGCAGCTTCCCTAGGAATCCTAGCACAGATACGCAGTATTTT.